Listed here are 28 T cell receptor beta chains from one sample, sequenced in a study of control samples from healthy donors and cancer patients. Assay: immunoSEQ multiplex PCR; the TCRdb copy retains only in-frame clones and omits some. This sample has more than 95,000 clones, with 85% to 95% found just once. Source material: blood. The receptor source for this set is a man aged 18 to 29 in good health.

The J gene is TRBJ1-2, the V gene TRBV27, with D hard to call. CDR3 length equals 11 residues. Trimming took 6 bases from V and 5 from J, leaving 7 bases between them. CDR1 and CDR2 from the germline V gene are MNHEY and SMNVEV (reference sequence). Written as DNA, the CDR3 is TGTGCCAGCAGCCCCGGATATGGCTACACCTTC. Its protein product is CASSPGYGYTF.

J is TRBJ1-4 and V is TRBV6-5; 7 bases line up with TRBD1. The V segment lost 6 bases and the J segment 6 bases; nucleotides outside the gene matches: 10. CDR1 is MNHEY, CDR2 SVGAGI, per germline. This CDR3 is 15 amino acids long. CDR3 nucleotides: TGTGCCAGCAGACGGCGACAGGGAATCTATGAAAAACTGTTTTTT. Translating it yields CASRRRQGIYEKLFF.

This chain connects TRBV5-1 to TRBJ2-3, with 10 bases aligning to TRBD1. Germline-derived CDR1 and CDR2 are SGHRS and YFSETQ. J gave up 0 bases and V 7 bases, and 14 bases lay outside the gene matches. The CDR3 has 18 amino acids. CDR3 residues: CASFHPGQGPGSTDTQYF. In DNA form, the CDR3 reads TGCGCCAGCTTCCACCCGGGACAGGGGCCGGGGAGCACAGATACGCAGTATTTT.

The chain couples TRBV4-1 to TRBJ1-2, with 10 bases identical to TRBD1. There are 15 residues in the CDR3. Germline trimming cut 4 bases from V and 4 bases from J; bases unmatched to any gene: 6. From germline, CDR1 is MGHRA and CDR2 YSYEKL. For the CDR3, the DNA is TGCGCCAGCAGCCCTGGACAGGGGGTTGGCTATGGCTACACCTTC. This gives the protein CASSPGQGVGYGYTF.

This chain connects TRBV19 to TRBJ1-1; perhaps TRBD1 as D (6 bases). Germline V gene sequence: CDR1 LNHDA, CDR2 SQIVND (reference sequence). V was trimmed by 1 base and J by 1 base, leaving 10 bases between them. This CDR3 has 15 residues. The CDR3 sequence: CASSIGETGNTEAFF. CDR3 in DNA: TGTGCCAGTAGTATAGGGGAGACAGGGAACACTGAAGCTTTCTTT.

The chain uses TRBV5-6 and TRBJ1-2; maybe TRBD1 (5 bases). Between the trimmed V and J ends, which lost 0 bases and 4 bases, there was a span of 13 bases. Germline-derived CDR1 and CDR2 are SGHDT and YYEEEE. CDR3 length: 15 amino acids. The DNA for the CDR3 is TGTGCCAGCAGCTTGGGACAGTCCAAGTCCTATGGCTACACCTTC. This gives the protein CASSLGQSKSYGYTF.

The J gene is TRBJ2-1, the V gene TRBV4-3; 7 nucleotides align to TRBD2. The CDR3 runs to 16 residues. With 4 bases clipped from V and 4 bases from J, the junction kept 10 bases outside the gene matches. Germline CDR1 LGHNA, CDR2 YSLEER. The CDR3 spells CASSPSSSGHYNEQFF. The CDR3 DNA reads TGCGCCAGCAGCCCTAGTTCTAGCGGACATTACAATGAGCAGTTCTTC.

This clone was recorded once. CDR3 DNA: TGTGCCAGCAGTACATTGGGGGGAATGAACACTGAAGCTTTCTTT. Its protein is CASSTLGGMNTEAFF. V gene TRBV27 combines with J gene TRBJ1-1, with D possibly being TRBD1 (5 bases). CDR1 is MNHEY, CDR2 SMNVEV, per germline (reference sequence). The length of the CDR3 is 15 residues. The ends were cut back, 5 bases at V and 0 bases at J, with 13 bases in the middle.

The genes are TRBV6-1 and TRBJ1-6, with D tentatively TRBD1 (6 bases). CDR3 size: 16 residues. Germline lookup yields CDR1 MNHNS and CDR2 SASEGT. Trimming took off 1 base at V and 8 bases at J, with 15 bases between the two ends. The CDR3 region is CASSEDRRAGDSPLHF. CDR3 nucleotides: TGTGCCAGCAGTGAAGATAGAAGGGCAGGGGATTCACCCCTCCACTTT.

The CDR3 region is CASSEVGGLAYEQYF. Written as DNA, the CDR3 is TGTGCCAGCAGTGAAGTAGGGGGACTAGCTTACGAGCAGTACTTC. This chain connects TRBV6-1 to TRBJ2-7; 9 bases agree with TRBD2. V was pared by 1 base and J by 4 bases, with 5 bases of the junction left unmatched. This CDR3 spans 15 amino acids. CDR1 and CDR2 (germline): MNHNS, SASEGT.

The rearrangement joins TRBV7-2 to TRBJ1-5; D remains unclear. CDR3 length equals 13 residues. Germline V CDR1 and CDR2: SGHTA, FQGNSA. The V end was cut by 3 bases, the J end by 7 bases, with 10 bases between. CDR3: CASSFWEGQPQHF. In DNA, the CDR3 is TGTGCCAGCAGCTTCTGGGAGGGCCAGCCCCAGCATTTT.

The V gene is TRBV6-5, the J gene TRBJ2-7; a weak D match, TRBD1 (5 bases). Germline V gives CDR1 MNHEY, CDR2 SVGAGI. Trimming cost V 5 bases and J 0 bases, with 14 bases left between them. This CDR3 comprises 15 residues. The CDR3 region is CASSPDTVFSYEQYF. CDR3 in DNA: TGTGCCAGCAGTCCGGACACCGTGTTCTCCTACGAGCAGTACTTC.

The rearrangement joins TRBV19 to TRBJ2-1; TRBD1 agrees at 7 bases. This CDR3 has 15 amino acids. Germline V CDR1 and CDR2: LNHDA, SQIVND (reference sequence). Trimming at V came to 6 bases and at J to 16 bases, leaving 21 bases not matched to a gene. The CDR3 here is CASRTGFQTGTVVFF. The CDR3 DNA reads as TGTGCCAGTAGAACCGGTTTTCAAACCGGGACAGTCGTATTCTTC.

This clone was seen just once. The rearrangement links TRBV12-5 to TRBJ1-1; the match to TRBD1 covers 9 bases. The CDR3 totals 14 residues. V shed 5 bases, J shed 1 base, and the junction held 2 bases outside the gene matches. CDR1 and CDR2 from the germline V gene are LGHNT and FRNRAP. The CDR3 here is CASGGDRENTEAFF. CDR3 in DNA: TGTGCTAGTGGTGGGGACAGGGAGAACACTGAAGCTTTCTTT.

The chain has TRBV4-1 and TRBJ1-1; D not certain. Germline V gives CDR1 MGHRA, CDR2 YSYEKL. Trimming cost V 0 bases and J 0 bases, with 14 bases left between them. CDR3 length: 17 amino acids. CDR3 nucleotide sequence: TGCGCCAGCAGCCAAGATCGTATGGCACCGTTGAACACTGAAGCTTTCTTT. This sequence encodes CASSQDRMAPLNTEAFF.

In its sample, this clone was seen once. The rearrangement uses TRBV7-2 and TRBJ1-3, with 9 bases matching TRBD1. Germline CDR1 and CDR2: SGHTA and FQGNSA. This CDR3 spans 16 amino acids. The trim removed 0 bases at V and 4 bases at J, leaving 4 bases unmatched. The CDR3 DNA sequence: TGTGCCAGCAGCTTAGCGGGGACAGGGACGGGAAACACCATATATTTT. Translating gives CASSLAGTGTGNTIYF. Complete variable domain (other parts from reference TRBV7-2 and TRBJ1-3): GAGVSQSPSNKVTEKGKDVELRCDPISGHTALYWYRQSLGQGLEFLIYFQGNSAPDKSGLPSDRFSAERTGGSVSTLTIQRTQQEDSAVYLCASSLAGTGTGNTIYFGEGSWLTVV.

The chain recombines TRBV7-3 with TRBJ2-7; no definite D call. The V end was cut by 5 bases, the J end by 3 bases, with 17 bases between. Germline V gene lookup returns CDR1 SGHTA and CDR2 FQGTGA. CDR3 size: 15 residues. CDR3 loop: CASSPSRSRYYEQYF. The CDR3 bases are TGTGCCAGCAGCCCCTCACGAAGCCGTTACTACGAGCAGTACTTC.

This clone was seen once. The chain employs TRBV18 and TRBJ1-1, with D maybe TRBD1 (6 bases). V was pared by 3 bases and J by 4 bases, with 12 bases between. The length of the CDR3 is 14 residues. From germline, CDR1 is KGHSH and CDR2 LQKENI. The CDR3 region has the DNA TGTGCCAGCTCACCCTCGGGAGGGGGCACTGAAGCTTTCTTT. Amino acid sequence: CASSPSGGGTEAFF.

The J gene is TRBJ1-1, the V gene TRBV29-1; no definite D call. Germline-derived CDR1 and CDR2 are SQVTM and ANQGSEA. This CDR3 region has 14 residues. Trimming cost V 6 bases and J 1 base, with 15 bases left between them. CDR3 coding DNA: TGCAGCGTGGACGGGTGGGGTTCGAACACTGAAGCTTTCTTT. It codes for CSVDGWGSNTEAFF.

This chain links TRBV19 with TRBJ1-1; D possibly corresponds to TRBD1 (5 bases). CDR1 and CDR2 from the germline V gene are LNHDA and SQIVND (reference sequence). Trimming pared 5 bases from V and 3 bases from J, leaving 13 bases between. CDR3 length: 14 amino acids. CDR3 bases: TGTGCCAGTAGTGTCGGGACGGCGGACACTGAAGCTTTCTTT. It codes for CASSVGTADTEAFF.

V usage is TRBV2 and J usage is TRBJ2-2; possible D gene TRBD2, 6 bases. The CDR3 covers 13 residues. CDR1 SNHLY and CDR2 FYNNEI come from the germline V gene. Between the trimmed V and J ends, which lost 9 bases and 3 bases, there was a span of 11 bases. CDR3 sequence: CARRGGDTGELFF. The CDR3 DNA sequence: TGTGCCAGACGAGGAGGGGACACCGGGGAGCTGTTTTTT.

J is TRBJ2-1 and V is TRBV5-4, with 9 bases lining up with TRBD1. CDR1 is SGHNT, CDR2 YYREEE, per germline (reference sequence). With V trimmed by 5 bases and J by 6 bases, 15 bases remained unmatched. CDR3 length: 17 amino acids. As DNA, the CDR3 is TGTGCCAGCAGACCCCCATCCGGGACAGGGATAAGCAATGAGCAGTTCTTC. It yields the protein CASRPPSGTGISNEQFF.

CDR3: CASSIGLGTEAFF. For the CDR3, the DNA is TGTGCCAGTAGTATAGGTTTGGGGACTGAAGCTTTCTTT. V usage is TRBV19 and J usage is TRBJ1-1; D remains ambiguous. The CDR3 has 13 residues. The germline V gene encodes CDR1 LNHDA and CDR2 SQIVND (reference sequence). The V gene lost 1 base and the J gene lost 5 bases, with 8 bases spanning the gap.

The chain is built from TRBV7-9 and TRBJ1-2, with D hard to call. Deletions cut 10 bases from V and 4 bases from J, with 22 bases between. The V gene's germline CDR1 is SEHNR and CDR2 FQNEAQ (reference sequence). This CDR3 comprises 15 residues. CDR3: CATADGRVGSYGYTF. DNA of the CDR3: TGTGCCACCGCCGACGGGAGGGTTGGGAGCTATGGCTACACCTTC.

The rearrangement uses TRBV19 and TRBJ1-5; D is ambiguous. Trimming pared 0 bases from V and 4 bases from J, leaving 16 bases between. CDR1 and CDR2 from the germline V gene are LNHDA and SQIVND (reference sequence). The CDR3 covers 17 residues. The CDR3 DNA sequence: TGTGCCAGTAGTATAGACTATGTGACACCCGAGAATCAGCCCCAGCATTTT. Its protein product is CASSIDYVTPENQPQHF.

J is TRBJ2-1 and V is TRBV11-2, with D hard to call. Trimming removed 2 bases at V and 9 bases at J, with 14 bases between. This CDR3 has 14 residues. The germline gives CDR1 SGHAT, CDR2 FQNNGV. In nucleotides, the CDR3 is TGTGCCAGCAGCTTAAGTAGGACCTGGGGTGAGCAGTTCTTC. As protein: CASSLSRTWGEQFF.

The chain joins TRBV3-1 (or the pseudogene TRBV3-2) to TRBJ1-2, with 9 bases matching TRBD1. V shed 8 bases and J 2 bases; nucleotides not matched to a gene: 3. There are 13 residues in the CDR3. CDR1 LGHDT and CDR2 YNNKEL come from the germline V gene (reference sequence). CDR3 loop: CASGDRGNYGYTF. CDR3 DNA sequence: TGTGCCAGCGGCGACAGGGGGAACTATGGCTACACCTTC.

Details on this clone: Distinct nucleotide sequences in the sample also encode this CDR3. The rearrangement uses TRBV30 and TRBJ1-2; D might be TRBD1 (6 bases). V lost 4 bases to trimming and J lost 1 base, with 19 bases between them. The CDR3 has 16 amino acids. The germline CDR1 and CDR2 sequences are GTSNPN and SVGIG (reference sequence). The CDR3 DNA sequence: TGTGCCTGGAACGGAGTGGGACACAGTAATAACTATGGCTACACCTTC. Translating gives CAWNGVGHSNNYGYTF.